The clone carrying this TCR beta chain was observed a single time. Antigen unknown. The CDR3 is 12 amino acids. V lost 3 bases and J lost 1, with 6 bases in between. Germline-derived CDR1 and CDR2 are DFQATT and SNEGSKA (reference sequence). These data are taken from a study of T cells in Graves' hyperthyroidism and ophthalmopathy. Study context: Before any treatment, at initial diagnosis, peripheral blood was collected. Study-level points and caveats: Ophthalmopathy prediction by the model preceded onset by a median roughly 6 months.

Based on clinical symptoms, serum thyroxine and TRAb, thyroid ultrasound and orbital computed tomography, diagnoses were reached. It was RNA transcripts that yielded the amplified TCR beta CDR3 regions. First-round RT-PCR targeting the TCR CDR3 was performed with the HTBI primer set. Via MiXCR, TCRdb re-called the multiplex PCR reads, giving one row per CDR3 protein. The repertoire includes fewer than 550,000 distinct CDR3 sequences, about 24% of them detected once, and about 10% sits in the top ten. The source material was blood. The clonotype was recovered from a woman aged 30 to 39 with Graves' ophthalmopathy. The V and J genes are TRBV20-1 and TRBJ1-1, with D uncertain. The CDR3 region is CSARRANTEAFF. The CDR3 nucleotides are TGCAGTGCTAGGAGGGCGAACACTGAAGCTTTCTTT.